Shown below are 12 T cell receptor beta chains from a single sample sequenced in a study of cytomegalovirus exposure and HLA in healthy donors. Primers included in the PCR were 60 Vbeta and 13 Jbeta primers. Clones were sequenced by immunoSEQ multiplex PCR, and TCRdb holds only the in-frame ones, with some missing. This sample carries some 82,000 clones, with 1.1% going to the ten biggest clones. Sequenced sample: PBMCs. The source is a woman between 25 and 40 years old in good health and CMV-seronegative.

This chain uses TRBV9 with TRBJ1-6; the D is unclear. Germline-derived CDR1 and CDR2 are SGDLS and YYNGEE. This CDR3 has 13 residues. V lost 0 bases, J lost 10 bases, and 8 bases lay in between. The CDR3 here is CASSVALASPLHF. CDR3 nucleotides: TGTGCCAGCAGCGTAGCCCTGGCATCACCCCTCCACTTT.

The rearrangement links TRBV4-2 to TRBJ1-1, with a weak D call TRBD1 (5 bases). V was shortened by 1 base and J by 0 bases, with 12 bases between the two germline ends. Germline V gene data show CDR1 as LGHNA and CDR2 as YNFKEQ. This CDR3 region has 16 residues. CDR3 amino acids: CASSQGAGNMNTEAFF. The CDR3 DNA reads as TGTGCCAGCAGCCAAGGGGCAGGGAACATGAACACTGAAGCTTTCTTT.

On this clone: This specimen includes other DNA sequences encoding the same CDR3. The chain links TRBV30 to TRBJ1-1, with a possible D match to TRBD1 (5 bases). Germline V lookup: CDR1 GTSNPN, CDR2 SVGIG (reference sequence). The CDR3 loop spans 12 amino acids. The V gene lost 5 bases and the J gene lost 4 bases, with 11 bases spanning the gap. The CDR3 region is CAWAWGGTEAFF. CDR3 coding DNA: TGTGCCTGGGCATGGGGGGGCACTGAAGCTTTCTTT.

The chain uses TRBV15 and TRBJ2-7; D not certain. V lost 0 bases and J 4 bases, leaving 4 bases between the germline ends. The germline V gene has CDR1 LNHNV and CDR2 YYDKDF (reference sequence). CDR3 size: 12 residues. CDR3 region: CATSRDGYEQYF. In nucleotides, the CDR3 is TGTGCCACCAGCAGAGACGGGTACGAGCAGTACTTC.

The V gene is TRBV18, the J gene TRBJ2-7; possibly TRBD2 for D (6 bases). Per germline, CDR1 KGHSH and CDR2 LQKENI. The V gene lost 4 bases and the J gene lost 6 bases, with 16 bases spanning the gap. The CDR3 spans 14 residues. The CDR3 spells CASSRLDSQGEQYF. Written as DNA, the CDR3 is TGTGCCAGCTCACGACTAGACAGCCAAGGCGAGCAGTACTTC.

The chain is built from TRBV5-6 and TRBJ2-5, with 8 bases matching TRBD2. This CDR3 is 16 amino acids long. Germline CDR1 is SGHDT and CDR2 is YYEEEE. V dropped 0 bases and J dropped 2; count of bases not matched to a gene: 6. CDR3: CASSLAAAGVQETQYF. CDR3 in DNA: TGTGCCAGCAGCTTGGCCGCAGCGGGAGTTCAAGAGACCCAGTACTTC. Full variable domain (outside the CDR3, taken from reference TRBV5-6 and TRBJ2-5): DAGVTQSPTHLIKTRGQQVTLRCSPKSGHDTVSWYQQALGQGPQFIFQYYEEEERQRGNFPDRFSGHQFPNYSSELNVNALLLGDSALYLCASSLAAAGVQETQYFGPGTRLLVL.

J is TRBJ1-5 and V is TRBV10-2; possibly TRBD1 for D (6 bases). CDR1 and CDR2 from the germline V gene are WSHSY and SAAADI. This CDR3 spans 15 amino acids. V was clipped by 3 bases and J by 0 bases, with 9 bases between them. The CDR3 is CASSDLGGSNQPQHF. As DNA, the CDR3 is TGCGCCAGCAGTGACCTAGGGGGTAGCAATCAGCCCCAGCATTTT.

The chain employs TRBV30 and TRBJ2-2; D gene ambiguous. Trimming removed 2 bases at V and 6 bases at J, with 7 bases between. The germline V gene has CDR1 GTSNPN and CDR2 SVGIG (reference sequence). This CDR3 comprises 12 residues. CDR3 sequence (DNA): TGTGCCTGGAGTCCGAGCCCCGGGGAGCTGTTTTTT. It yields the protein CAWSPSPGELFF. Full variable domain (rest looked up from reference TRBV30 and TRBJ2-2): SQTIHQWPATLVQPVGSPLSLECTVEGTSNPNLYWYRQAAGRGLQLLFYSVGIGQISSEVPQNLSASRPQDRQFILSSKKLLLSDSGFYLCAWSPSPGELFFGEGSRLTVL.

The chain couples TRBV4-1 to TRBJ2-7, with TRBD2 as a possible D gene (5 bases). The CDR3 runs 17 residues. Trimming cost V 4 bases and J 2 bases, with 21 bases left between them. Germline CDR1 and CDR2: MGHRA and YSYEKL. The CDR3 bases are TGCGCCAGCAGCCCCAGAGAAGTTGGGCTTAGCGCCTACGAGCAGTACTTC. This gives the protein CASSPREVGLSAYEQYF.

The chain is built from TRBV11-1 and TRBJ2-3, with 15 bases lining up with TRBD2. V lost 3 bases to trimming and J lost 6 bases; unmatched junction nucleotides: 4. Germline-derived CDR1 and CDR2 are SGHAT and FQDESV (reference sequence). This CDR3 spans 16 amino acids. CDR3 residues: CASSFGLAGGLDTQYF. The CDR3, as DNA: TGTGCCAGCAGCTTCGGACTAGCGGGGGGGTTGGATACGCAGTATTTT. The entire variable domain, with the rest obtained from reference TRBV11-1 and TRBJ2-3, is as follows: EAEVAQSPRYKITEKSQAVAFWCDPISGHATLYWYRQILGQGPELLVQFQDESVVDDSQLPKDRFSAERLKGVDSTLKIQPAELGDSAMYLCASSFGLAGGLDTQYFGPGTRLTVL.

This rearrangement joins TRBV7-2 to TRBJ2-7, with 7 bases lining up with TRBD1. The ends lost 4 bases at V and 7 bases at J; junction bases unmatched: 10. Germline CDR1 and CDR2: SGHTA and FQGNSA. The CDR3 contains 14 residues. CDR3 bases: TGTGCCAGCAGCTCATGGAAGACAGGGCGAGAGCAGTACTTC. Amino acids: CASSSWKTGREQYF.

The V gene is TRBV30, the J gene TRBJ2-1; 9 positions agree with TRBD1. The CDR3 covers 12 residues. V lost 5 bases and J lost 9; bases outside the gene matches: 5. Per the germline V gene, CDR1 is GTSNPN and CDR2 is SVGIG (reference sequence). In DNA form, the CDR3 reads TGTGCCTGGGGGACAGGGTTAGGTGAGCAGTTCTTC. This codes for CAWGTGLGEQFF.